These 20 T cell receptor beta chains share one sample of origin, sequenced in a study of blood T cell repertoires in COVID-19. Data came from immunoSEQ multiplex PCR; TCRdb stores just in-frame clones and leaves some out. The sample records around 220,000 clones, 65% to 90% being singletons. Sequenced: peripheral blood. The receptors originated from a human donor in a cohort sampled during active COVID-19.

This sequence joins TRBV6-5 and TRBJ2-7; 7 positions match TRBD1. J lost 5 bases, V lost 8 bases, and 3 bases had no gene match. The CDR3 is 11 residues long. Germline V gene sequence: CDR1 MNHEY, CDR2 SVGAGI. The CDR3 here is CASRQGNEQYF. DNA for the CDR3: TGTGCCAGCCGACAGGGCAACGAGCAGTACTTC.

The chain combines TRBV19 with TRBJ1-1, with 9 positions matching TRBD1. The germline V gene encodes CDR1 LNHDA and CDR2 SQIVND (reference sequence). V lost 7 bases to trimming and J lost 4 bases; unmatched junction nucleotides: 16. This CDR3 spans 17 amino acids. CDR3 region: CASTKRGNRGRGTEAFF. DNA of the CDR3: TGTGCCAGTACCAAAAGGGGGAACAGGGGGCGAGGCACTGAAGCTTTCTTT.

The CDR3 sequence is CASSPTLDEQYF. The DNA for the CDR3 is TGTGCCAGCTCACCAACTCTAGACGAGCAGTACTTC. The rearrangement links TRBV18 to TRBJ2-7; D remains ambiguous. The germline V gene encodes CDR1 KGHSH and CDR2 LQKENI. This CDR3 is 12 amino acids long. With 2 bases removed from V and 5 bases from J, the gap between germline ends came to 7 bases.

The chain links TRBV4-3 to TRBJ2-7; 11 bases are shared with TRBD1. Germline V gene sequence: CDR1 LGHNA, CDR2 YSLEER. This CDR3 comprises 15 residues. Losses at the gene ends were 4 bases for V and 7 bases for J; bases not matched to a gene: 9. CDR3 in DNA: TGCGCCAGCAGCCCCGACGGACAGGGGGCGGGGGAGCAGTACTTC. It yields the protein CASSPDGQGAGEQYF.

This chain links TRBV6-5 with TRBJ1-5; D is unresolved. The germline V gene has CDR1 MNHEY and CDR2 SVGAGI. The CDR3 runs to 14 residues. With 4 bases removed from V and 2 bases from J, the gap between germline ends came to 9 bases. CDR3 residues: CASSLLSGNQPQHF. The CDR3 DNA reads as TGTGCCAGCAGTTTGTTGTCAGGCAATCAGCCCCAGCATTTT.

V is TRBV19 and J is TRBJ2-1, with 12 bases aligning to TRBD2. The germline gives CDR1 LNHDA, CDR2 SQIVND (reference sequence). The CDR3 sequence is 14 residues long. The trim removed 4 bases at V and 10 bases at J, leaving 5 bases unmatched. This CDR3 is CASSRTSGVEEQFF. CDR3 in DNA: TGTGCCAGTAGTAGGACTAGCGGGGTGGAGGAGCAGTTCTTC.

The DNA of the CDR3 is TGTGCCAGCTCACCCCTACCACGGACTAGCGACAATGAGCAGTTCTTC. This translates into CASSPLPRTSDNEQFF. The chain combines TRBV18 with TRBJ2-1, with TRBD2 matching 9 bases. Germline V gene sequence: CDR1 KGHSH, CDR2 LQKENI. This CDR3 region has 16 residues. V was clipped by 3 bases and J by 5 bases; unmatched bases: 8.

The rearrangement joins TRBV11-1 to TRBJ1-1, with TRBD1 matching 10 bases. The CDR3 totals 14 residues. Losses at the gene ends were 1 base for V and 5 bases for J; bases not matched to a gene: 1. Looked up from germline, CDR1 is SGHAT and CDR2 is FQDESV (reference sequence). The CDR3 spells CASSLGGQGTEAFF. The CDR3 coding sequence is TGTGCCAGCAGCTTAGGGGGACAGGGGACTGAAGCTTTCTTT.

This clone was counted between two and nine times. The V gene is TRBV28, the J gene TRBJ2-7, with D possibly TRBD2 on 6 matching bases. Trimming took off 4 bases at V and 0 bases at J, with 13 bases between the two ends. Germline values: CDR1 MDHEN, CDR2 SYDVKM. The length of the CDR3 is 15 residues. CDR3 protein: CASSSYAGHSYEQYF. In DNA, the CDR3 is TGTGCCAGCAGTTCCTACGCGGGGCACTCCTACGAGCAGTACTTC.

The chain carries TRBV5-6 and TRBJ2-7; TRBD1 aligns across 9 bases. Germline V gene data show CDR1 as SGHDT and CDR2 as YYEEEE. The J segment lost 6 bases and the V segment lost 4 bases, leaving 5 bases of the junction unmatched. The CDR3 has 13 residues. This CDR3 reads CASSRTGVAEQYF. DNA of the CDR3: TGTGCCAGCAGCCGGACAGGGGTCGCCGAGCAGTACTTC.

The chain couples TRBV20-1 to TRBJ2-1, with 13 positions matching TRBD2. The CDR3 has 14 residues. With 3 bases clipped from V and 7 bases from J, the junction kept 3 bases outside the gene matches. The germline V gene encodes CDR1 DFQATT and CDR2 SNEGSKA (reference sequence). The CDR3 is CSASTSGRANEQFF. DNA for the CDR3: TGCAGTGCTAGTACTAGCGGGAGGGCTAATGAGCAGTTCTTC.

V gene TRBV25-1 combines with J gene TRBJ2-7; 9 nucleotides align to TRBD2. The V gene's germline CDR1 is MGHDK and CDR2 SYGVNS. V dropped 1 base and J dropped 3; count of bases not matched to a gene: 7. CDR3 length: 16 residues. The CDR3 sequence is CASSEFKLAGRYEQYF. CDR3 coding DNA: TGTGCCAGCAGTGAATTTAAGCTAGCGGGGCGCTACGAGCAGTACTTC.

The V call is TRBV2, the J call TRBJ1-2; 9 bases are shared with TRBD1. This CDR3 contains 15 residues. The germline gives CDR1 SNHLY, CDR2 FYNNEI. J lost 8 bases, V lost 6 bases, and 13 bases had no gene match. This chain's CDR3 is CASRISGTGKGGYTF. The CDR3 nucleotides read TGTGCCAGCAGGATCTCCGGGACAGGGAAGGGCGGCTACACCTTC.

The rearrangement joins TRBV5-1 to TRBJ2-5; perhaps TRBD2 as D (6 bases). The CDR3 spans 15 residues. The germline CDR1 and CDR2 sequences are SGHRS and YFSETQ. Trimming pared 4 bases from V and 5 bases from J, leaving 18 bases between. CDR3 DNA sequence: TGCGCCAGCAGCACGGAGGGGTACCTGGGGGAGACCCAGTACTTC. Its translation is CASSTEGYLGETQYF.

This clone is a singleton in its sample. The CDR3 spells CASSLRLAGGTYEQYF. The CDR3 nucleotides are TGCGCCAGCAGCTTAAGACTAGCGGGGGGCACCTACGAGCAGTACTTC. The chain employs TRBV5-1 and TRBJ2-7, with TRBD2 matching 13 bases. The CDR3 is 16 amino acids. The germline V gene encodes CDR1 SGHRS and CDR2 YFSETQ. The V gene end was trimmed by 2 bases and the J gene end by 2 bases; junction bases not matched to a gene: 4.

The chain couples TRBV20-1 to TRBJ1-5; D might be TRBD1 (5 bases). The CDR3 spans 14 residues. V lost 3 bases, J lost 3 bases, and 12 bases lay in between. CDR1 DFQATT and CDR2 SNEGSKA come from the germline V gene (reference sequence). The CDR3 DNA reads as TGCAGTGCTAGTCCGGGACTGCACAATCAGCCCCAGCATTTT. This encodes CSASPGLHNQPQHF.

The chain employs TRBV7-9 and TRBJ1-6; D remains ambiguous. The CDR3 is 17 residues long. The germline CDR1 and CDR2 sequences are SEHNR and FQNEAQ (reference sequence). V was trimmed by 5 bases and J by 0 bases, leaving 14 bases between them. The CDR3: CASSGSGRSSYNSPLHF. The CDR3 DNA sequence: TGTGCCAGCAGCGGAAGCGGACGGAGCTCCTATAATTCACCCCTCCACTTT.

The V and J genes are TRBV3-1 (or the pseudogene TRBV3-2) and TRBJ1-2; D is possibly TRBD1 (6 bases). Trimming pared 3 bases from V and 7 bases from J, leaving 12 bases between. Germline values: CDR1 LGHDT, CDR2 YNNKEL (reference sequence). The CDR3 is 13 amino acids. Here the CDR3 reads CASSHRYRAGYTF. The CDR3 bases are TGTGCCAGCAGCCATAGATACAGGGCTGGCTACACCTTC.

This clone was detected a few times. The gene calls are TRBV7-9 and TRBJ2-7; 7 bases fit TRBD2. This CDR3 region has 16 residues. Germline V gene sequence: CDR1 SEHNR, CDR2 FQNEAQ (reference sequence). The V segment lost 7 bases and the J segment 0 bases; nucleotides outside the gene matches: 12. CDR3 in amino acids: CASTVTSARSSYEQYF. CDR3 nucleotide sequence: TGTGCCAGCACCGTTACTAGCGCGAGGAGCTCCTACGAGCAGTACTTC.

J is TRBJ2-1 and V is TRBV7-9, with 9 bases fitting TRBD1. The V and J ends lost 5 bases and 8 bases, in that order; junction bases with no gene match: 7. The germline V gene encodes CDR1 SEHNR and CDR2 FQNEAQ (reference sequence). This CDR3 spans 14 amino acids. The CDR3 loop reads CASSQPGQGYEQFF. As DNA, the CDR3 is TGTGCCAGCAGCCAACCGGGACAGGGTTATGAGCAGTTCTTC.